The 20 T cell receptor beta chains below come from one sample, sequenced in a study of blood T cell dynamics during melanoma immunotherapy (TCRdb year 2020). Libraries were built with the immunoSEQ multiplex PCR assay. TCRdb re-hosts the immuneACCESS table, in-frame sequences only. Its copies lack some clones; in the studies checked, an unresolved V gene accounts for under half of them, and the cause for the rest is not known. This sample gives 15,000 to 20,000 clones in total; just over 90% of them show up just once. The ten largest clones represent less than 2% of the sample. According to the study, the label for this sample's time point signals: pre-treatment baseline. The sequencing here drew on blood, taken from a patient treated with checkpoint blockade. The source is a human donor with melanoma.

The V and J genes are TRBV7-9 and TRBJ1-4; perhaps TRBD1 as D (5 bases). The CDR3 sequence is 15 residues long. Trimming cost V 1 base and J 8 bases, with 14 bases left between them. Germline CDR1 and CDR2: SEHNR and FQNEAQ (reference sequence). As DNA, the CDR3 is TGTGCCAGCAGCTTAGAGGTGACAGTTTACGAAAAACTGTTTTTT. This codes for CASSLEVTVYEKLFF.

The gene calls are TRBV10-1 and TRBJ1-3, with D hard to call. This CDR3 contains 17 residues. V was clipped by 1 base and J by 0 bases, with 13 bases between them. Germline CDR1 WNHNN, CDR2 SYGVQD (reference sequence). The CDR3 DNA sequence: TGCGCCAGCAGTGAGTTTAACGAACCGGGCTCTGGAAACACCATATATTTT. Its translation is CASSEFNEPGSGNTIYF.

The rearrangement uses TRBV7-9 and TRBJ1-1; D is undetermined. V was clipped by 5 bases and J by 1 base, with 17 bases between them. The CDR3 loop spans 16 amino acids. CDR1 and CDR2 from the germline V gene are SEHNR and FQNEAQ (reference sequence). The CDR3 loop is CASSRLGMVQNTEAFF. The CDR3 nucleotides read TGTGCCAGCAGCAGATTAGGGATGGTCCAGAACACTGAAGCTTTCTTT.

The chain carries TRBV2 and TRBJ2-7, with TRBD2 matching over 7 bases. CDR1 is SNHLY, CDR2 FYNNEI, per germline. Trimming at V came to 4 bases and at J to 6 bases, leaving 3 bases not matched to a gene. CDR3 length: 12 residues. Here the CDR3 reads CASSGEGSEQYF. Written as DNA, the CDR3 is TGTGCCAGCAGTGGGGAGGGGTCCGAGCAGTACTTC.

The CDR3 DNA sequence: TGTGCCAGCTGCACAGGGATGGACACTGAAGCTTTCTTT. This gives the protein CASCTGMDTEAFF. J is TRBJ1-1 and V is TRBV18, with D perhaps matching TRBD1 (6 bases). This CDR3 contains 13 residues. Trimming left V 7 bases short and J 3 bases short, with 12 bases between. Germline loops: CDR1 KGHSH, CDR2 LQKENI.

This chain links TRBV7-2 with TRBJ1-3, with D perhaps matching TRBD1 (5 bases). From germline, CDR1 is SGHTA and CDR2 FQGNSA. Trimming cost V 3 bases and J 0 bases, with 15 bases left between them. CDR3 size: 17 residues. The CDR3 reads CASSFNSRGSSGNTIYF. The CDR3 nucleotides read TGTGCCAGCAGCTTCAACTCCCGGGGCAGCTCTGGAAACACCATATATTTT. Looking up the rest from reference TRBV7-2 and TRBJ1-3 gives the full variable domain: GAGVSQSPSNKVTEKGKDVELRCDPISGHTALYWYRQSLGQGLEFLIYFQGNSAPDKSGLPSDRFSAERTGGSVSTLTIQRTQQEDSAVYLCASSFNSRGSSGNTIYFGEGSWLTVV.

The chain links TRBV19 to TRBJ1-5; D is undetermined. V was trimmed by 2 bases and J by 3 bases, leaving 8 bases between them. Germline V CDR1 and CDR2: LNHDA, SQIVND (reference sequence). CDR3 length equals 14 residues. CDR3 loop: CASSIRGNNQPQHF. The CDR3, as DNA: TGTGCCAGTAGTATACGGGGAAACAATCAGCCCCAGCATTTT.

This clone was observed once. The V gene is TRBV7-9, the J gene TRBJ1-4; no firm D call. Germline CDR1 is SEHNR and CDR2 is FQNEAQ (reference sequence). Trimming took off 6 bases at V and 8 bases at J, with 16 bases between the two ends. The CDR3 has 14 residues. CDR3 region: CASRPRAGKEKLFF. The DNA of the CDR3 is TGTGCCAGCAGGCCCCGGGCCGGAAAGGAAAAACTGTTTTTT.

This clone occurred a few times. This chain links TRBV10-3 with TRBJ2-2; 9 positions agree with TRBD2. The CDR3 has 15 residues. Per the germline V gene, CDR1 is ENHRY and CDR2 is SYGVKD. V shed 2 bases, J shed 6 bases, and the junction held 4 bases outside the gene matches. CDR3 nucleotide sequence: TGTGCCATCAGTGAGCTCAGCGGGGGGTCCGGGGAGCTGTTTTTT. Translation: CAISELSGGSGELFF.

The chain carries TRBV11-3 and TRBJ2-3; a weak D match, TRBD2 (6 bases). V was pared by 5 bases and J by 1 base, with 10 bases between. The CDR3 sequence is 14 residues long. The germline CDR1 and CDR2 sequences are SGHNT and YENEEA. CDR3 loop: CASSRGRGTDTQYF. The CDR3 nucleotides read TGTGCCAGCAGCCGGGGGAGAGGCACAGATACGCAGTATTTT.

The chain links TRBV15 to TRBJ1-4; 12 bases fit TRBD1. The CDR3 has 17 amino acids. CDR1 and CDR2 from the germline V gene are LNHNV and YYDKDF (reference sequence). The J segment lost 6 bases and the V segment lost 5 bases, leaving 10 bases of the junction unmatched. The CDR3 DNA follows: TGTGCCACCAGCCCCTTGGGGGACAGGGGGCGTTATGAAAAACTGTTTTTT. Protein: CATSPLGDRGRYEKLFF.

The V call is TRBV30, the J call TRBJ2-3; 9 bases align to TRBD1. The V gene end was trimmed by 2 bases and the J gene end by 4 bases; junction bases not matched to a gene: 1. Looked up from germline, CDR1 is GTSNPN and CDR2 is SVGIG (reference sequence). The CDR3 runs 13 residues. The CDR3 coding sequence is TGTGCCTGGAGTCACAGGGGGCCAGATACGCAGTATTTT. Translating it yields CAWSHRGPDTQYF.

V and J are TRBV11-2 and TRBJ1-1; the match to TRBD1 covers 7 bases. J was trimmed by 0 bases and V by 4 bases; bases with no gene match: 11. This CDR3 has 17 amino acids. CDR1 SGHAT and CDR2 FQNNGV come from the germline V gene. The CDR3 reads CASSSRDSQIMNTEAFF. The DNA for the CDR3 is TGTGCCAGCAGCTCCCGGGACAGCCAAATCATGAACACTGAAGCTTTCTTT.

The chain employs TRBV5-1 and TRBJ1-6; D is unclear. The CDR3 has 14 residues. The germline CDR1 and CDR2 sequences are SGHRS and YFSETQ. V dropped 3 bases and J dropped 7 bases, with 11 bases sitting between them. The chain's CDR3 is CASSSSGMNSPLHF. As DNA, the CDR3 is TGCGCCAGCAGCTCCTCCGGGATGAATTCACCCCTCCACTTT.

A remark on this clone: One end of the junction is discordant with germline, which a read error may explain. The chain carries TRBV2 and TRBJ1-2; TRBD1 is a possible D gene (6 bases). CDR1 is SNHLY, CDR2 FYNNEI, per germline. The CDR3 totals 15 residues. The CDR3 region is CASSAQQGSMPSSPF. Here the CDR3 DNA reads TGTGCCAGCAGTGCTCAACAGGGTAGTATGCCCTCATCCCCCTTC.

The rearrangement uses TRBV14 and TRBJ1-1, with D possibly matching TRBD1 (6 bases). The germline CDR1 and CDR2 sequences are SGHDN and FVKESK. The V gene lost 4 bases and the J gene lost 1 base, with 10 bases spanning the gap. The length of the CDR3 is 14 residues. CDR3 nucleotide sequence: TGTGCCAGCAGCCGGGACACCACGAACACTGAAGCTTTCTTT. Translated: CASSRDTTNTEAFF. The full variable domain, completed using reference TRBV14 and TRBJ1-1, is EAGVTQFPSHSVIEKGQTVTLRCDPISGHDNLYWYRRVMGKEIKFLLHFVKESKQDESGMPNNRFLAERTGGTYSTLKVQPAELEDSGVYFCASSRDTTNTEAFFGQGTRLTVV.

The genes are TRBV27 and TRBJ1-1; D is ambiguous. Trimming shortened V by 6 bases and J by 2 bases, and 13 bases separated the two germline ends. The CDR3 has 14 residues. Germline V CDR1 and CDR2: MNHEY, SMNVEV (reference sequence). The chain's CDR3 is CASSPAVFNTEAFF. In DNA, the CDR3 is TGTGCCAGCAGCCCCGCCGTTTTTAACACTGAAGCTTTCTTT.

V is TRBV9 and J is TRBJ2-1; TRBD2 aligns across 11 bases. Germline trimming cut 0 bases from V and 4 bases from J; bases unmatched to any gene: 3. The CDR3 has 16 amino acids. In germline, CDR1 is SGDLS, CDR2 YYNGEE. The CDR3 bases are TGTGCCAGCAGCGTAGGGGGACTAGCGGAGTACAATGAGCAGTTCTTC. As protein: CASSVGGLAEYNEQFF.

CDR3 coding DNA: TGTGCCAGCAGTTTCCTACTAGCGGGGGCAGGGGAGCTGTTTTTT. Translation: CASSFLLAGAGELFF. This chain links TRBV28 with TRBJ2-2; TRBD2 aligns across 11 bases. V gave up 3 bases and J gave up 8 bases; unmatched junction bases: 5. The CDR3 sequence is 15 residues long. Germline V CDR1 and CDR2: MDHEN, SYDVKM.

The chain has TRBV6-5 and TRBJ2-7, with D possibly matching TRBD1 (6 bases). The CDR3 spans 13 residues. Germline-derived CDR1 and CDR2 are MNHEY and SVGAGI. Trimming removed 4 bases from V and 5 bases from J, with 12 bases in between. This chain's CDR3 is CASSSQQGHEQYF. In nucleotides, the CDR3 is TGTGCCAGCAGTTCGCAACAGGGCCACGAGCAGTACTTC.